This T cell receptor beta chain was identified in a study of T cells in Graves' hyperthyroidism and ophthalmopathy. Many counts were recorded for this clonotype. Patients aged 18 to 65 with hyperthyroidism were newly diagnosed, with duration under 2 months. What was amplified from RNA transcripts were TCR beta CDR3 regions. Initially, a first-round RT-PCR of the TCR CDR3 employed the HTBI primer set. TCRdb independently ran MiXCR on the multiplex PCR reads; one entry per CDR3 protein. The table has under 350,000 distinct CDR3 sequences, 25% to 30% seen once. Germline CDR1 reads SGHNT; CDR2 reads YENEEA. This CDR3 has 15 amino acids. The V and J ends lost 5 bases and 4 bases respectively, with 14 bases between them.

This chain joins TRBV11-3 and TRBJ2-2; perhaps TRBD2 as D (5 bases). The sequence was obtained from a man aged 40-49 years with Graves' hyperthyroidism that later progressed to Graves' ophthalmopathy. Sample: blood. CDR3: CASSRRRGITGELFF. In nucleotides, the CDR3 is TGTGCCAGCAGCCGCAGGAGAGGGATCACCGGGGAGCTGTTTTTT.